This T cell receptor beta chain was recovered during a study of graft-versus-host responses after intestinal transplantation. About this clone: Its antigen is undetermined.

The CDR3 contains 18 residues. V lost 0 bases to trimming and J lost 0 bases; unmatched junction nucleotides: 8. Per the germline V gene, CDR1 is LGHNA and CDR2 is YSLEER. Only in-frame clones appear in the TCRdb table, and some are missing; sequencing was by immunoSEQ multiplex PCR. The sample shows some 140,000 clones, nearly 95% of them seen only once. Findings and limits, study-wide: Those patients showing graft-donor T cell macrochimerism displayed high graft-versus-host to host-versus-graft clonal ratios in allografts. The recipient marrow held GvH clones, and some of them showed up first in ileum or blood.

The sample in question was unstimulated CD4+ T cells sorted from spleen or lymph node cells, obtained before intestinal transplant. The chain couples TRBV4-3 to TRBJ1-5, with 7 bases aligning to TRBD1. The clonotype was recovered from a human donor who received an intestinal transplant. This CDR3 is CASSQDAGGRSSNQPQHF. CDR3 DNA: TGCGCCAGCAGCCAAGACGCAGGGGGGAGGAGTAGCAATCAGCCCCAGCATTTT.